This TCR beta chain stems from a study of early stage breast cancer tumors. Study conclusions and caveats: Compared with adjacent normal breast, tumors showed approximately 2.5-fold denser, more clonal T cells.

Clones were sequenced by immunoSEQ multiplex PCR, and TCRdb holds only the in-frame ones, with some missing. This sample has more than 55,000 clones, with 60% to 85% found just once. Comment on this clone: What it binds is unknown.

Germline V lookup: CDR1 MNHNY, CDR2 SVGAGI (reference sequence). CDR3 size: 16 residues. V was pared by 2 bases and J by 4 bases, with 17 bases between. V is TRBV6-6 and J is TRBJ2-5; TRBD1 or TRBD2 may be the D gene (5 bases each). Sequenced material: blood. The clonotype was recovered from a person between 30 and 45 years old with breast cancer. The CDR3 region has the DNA TGTGCCAGCAGTTACCCACAGAGGAATGGGGGAGAGACCCAGTACTTC. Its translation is CASSYPQRNGGETQYF.